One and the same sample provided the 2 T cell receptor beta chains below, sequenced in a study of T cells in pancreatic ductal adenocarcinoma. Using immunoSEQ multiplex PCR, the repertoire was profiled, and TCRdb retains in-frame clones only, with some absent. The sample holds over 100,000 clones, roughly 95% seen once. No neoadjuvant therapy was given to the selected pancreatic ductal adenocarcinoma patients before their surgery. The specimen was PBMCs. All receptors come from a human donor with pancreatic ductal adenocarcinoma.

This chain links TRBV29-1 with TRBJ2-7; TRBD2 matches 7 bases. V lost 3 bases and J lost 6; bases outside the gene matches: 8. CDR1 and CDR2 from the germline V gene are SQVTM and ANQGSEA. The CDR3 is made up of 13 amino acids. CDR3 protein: CSVEGSGSGEQYF. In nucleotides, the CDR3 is TGCAGCGTTGAGGGTAGCGGGTCGGGCGAGCAGTACTTC.

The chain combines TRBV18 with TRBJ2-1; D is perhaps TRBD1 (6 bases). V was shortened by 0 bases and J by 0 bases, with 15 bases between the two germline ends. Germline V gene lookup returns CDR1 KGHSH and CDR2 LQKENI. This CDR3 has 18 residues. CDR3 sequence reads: CASSPPKTGTISYNEQFF. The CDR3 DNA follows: TGTGCCAGCTCACCACCCAAGACGGGGACAATCTCCTACAATGAGCAGTTCTTC.